The rows below give T cell receptor beta chains drawn from one sample of a study of blood T cell repertoires in COVID-19. Profiled with immunoSEQ multiplex PCR; TCRdb holds only in-frame clones, not every one. The sample lists over 200,000 clones; approximately 84% were seen once. Sequencing was done on a sample of peripheral blood. The receptors were sampled from a man aged 35 to 55 with active or convalescent COVID-19. The CDR3 runs from the conserved cysteine through the conserved F or W. A D gene is named only where the DNA matches it firmly. Clone size is given for some rows only: seen once, a few or many times, or a class if the clone is expanded.

size,V,D,J,DNA,CDR3
-,TRBV5-1,-,TRBJ2-7,TGCGCCAGGGGGGCGACAGCTTCTTATTCACGGTACTTC,CARGATASYSRYF
-,TRBV27,TRBD2,TRBJ2-1,TGTGCCAGCAGTTTATCCGGGAGGGGTGAGCAGTTCTTC,CASSLSGRGEQFF
-,TRBV7-9,TRBD2,TRBJ2-1,TGTGCCGGAAGTCGGGGGGTGGAGACTGAGCAGTTCTTC,CAGSRGVETEQFF
-,TRBV11-1,-,TRBJ1-1,TGTGCCAGCAGCTTAAGGCCCCAAGCGGCGACTGAAGCTTTCTTT,CASSLRPQAATEAFF
-,TRBV19,TRBD1,TRBJ1-6,TGTGCCAGTAGTTCTACGACAGGGCGGTCACCCCTCCACTTT,CASSSTTGRSPLHF
-,TRBV5-1,TRBD1,TRBJ1-1,TGCGCCAGCAGCTGGACAGGGGGCCAGCTGAACACTGAAGCTTTCTTT,CASSWTGGQLNTEAFF
once,TRBV19,-,TRBJ2-7,TGTGCCAGTAGTAGGTCGTCAGGGAGGTGGGACGAGCAGTACTTC,CASSRSSGRWDEQYF
once,TRBV29-1,-,TRBJ2-7,TGCAGCGTTGCCCTTGGAACAGGGTGGGACTACGAGCAGTACTTC,CSVALGTGWDYEQYF
-,TRBV5-1,TRBD1,TRBJ1-5,TGCGCCAGCAGCATGACAGGGGGCGGCAATCAGCCCCAGCATTTT,CASSMTGGGNQPQHF
-,TRBV11-2,-,TRBJ2-7,TGTGCCAGCAGCTTAGCTGCAGAGGGGAGGTACGAGCAGTACTTC,CASSLAAEGRYEQYF
few,TRBV18,TRBD1,TRBJ1-2,TGTGCCAGCTCACTGGGACAGGGCCGGTATGGCTACACCTTC,CASSLGQGRYGYTF
-,TRBV11-2,-,TRBJ2-3,TGTGCCAGCAGCTTAGCTTTGTTCACAGATACGCAGTATTTT,CASSLALFTDTQYF
-,TRBV5-1,-,TRBJ1-6,TGCGCCAGCAGCCCACAGGGTGTTGATTCACCCCTCCACTTT,CASSPQGVDSPLHF
few,TRBV30,TRBD2,TRBJ2-4,TGTGCCTGGGGAGGGGAGGGCAAAAACATTCAGTACTTC,CAWGGEGKNIQYF
-,TRBV7-2,-,TRBJ1-1,TGTGCCAGCAGCTTAGTTGGGAGGGACACTGAAGCTTTCTTT,CASSLVGRDTEAFF
-,TRBV12-3/TRBV12-4,TRBD1,TRBJ1-1,TGTGCCAGCAGTGATGACAGGGGGCATGAAGCTTTCTTT,CASSDDRGHEAFF
-,TRBV30,TRBD1,TRBJ1-2,TGTGCCTGGAGTGGGGACAGGAGAAACTATGGCTACACCTTC,CAWSGDRRNYGYTF
few,TRBV14,-,TRBJ1-6,TGTGCCAGCAGCCCGCAGCCCCCAGCGGGTTCACCCCTCCACTTT,CASSPQPPAGSPLHF
once,TRBV7-9,-,TRBJ1-1,TGTGCCAGCAGACCTTTGACAGGATTAAAACCGAACACTGAAGCTTTCTTT,CASRPLTGLKPNTEAFF
-,TRBV5-1,-,TRBJ2-3,TGCGCCAGCAGCCTCCCTAAGGGCGGGAGCACAGATACGCAGTATTTT,CASSLPKGGSTDTQYF
few,TRBV28,-,TRBJ1-2,TGTGCCAGCAGTCCTGACAGATTCTATGGCTACACCTTC,CASSPDRFYGYTF
-,TRBV5-4,TRBD2,TRBJ2-1,TGTGCCAGCAGCTTCAGCGGGAGTTCCCGGAATGAGCAGTTCTTC,CASSFSGSSRNEQFF
few,TRBV6-5,-,TRBJ1-6,TGTGCCAGCAGTTACGATAGGCCGGGAGGGAATTCACCCCTCCACTTT,CASSYDRPGGNSPLHF
-,TRBV19,-,TRBJ2-1,TGTGCCAGTAGTATAGATAGAGGGTCCTGGGGAAATGAGCAGTTCTTC,CASSIDRGSWGNEQFF
once,TRBV7-3,-,TRBJ1-1,TGTGCCAGCAGCCAAGGACAGAACACTGAAGCTTTCTTT,CASSQGQNTEAFF
once,TRBV19,TRBD1,TRBJ1-5,TGTGCCAGTAGCTGGACAGGGGGCTTGAATCAGCCCCAGCATTTT,CASSWTGGLNQPQHF
once,TRBV5-4,-,TRBJ1-2,TGTGCCAGCAACGGGGAGTCGGGCTACACCTTC,CASNGESGYTF
-,TRBV7-9,-,TRBJ2-6,TGTGCCAGGGACAGCAAAAGCTCTGGGGCCAACGTCCTGACTTTC,CARDSKSSGANVLTF
-,TRBV9,-,TRBJ1-4,TGTGCCAGCAGCGTGACAGGAGCAACTAATGAAAAACTGTTTTTT,CASSVTGATNEKLFF
-,TRBV4-1,TRBD2,TRBJ2-7,TGCGCCAGCAGCCACCCGGCCGGGGGGGGTAACTCCTACGAGCAGTACTTC,CASSHPAGGGNSYEQYF
-,TRBV7-2,-,TRBJ2-1,TGTGCCAGCAGTCCTAGCTCCTACAATGAGCAGTTCTTC,CASSPSSYNEQFF
-,TRBV11-2,-,TRBJ2-1,TGTGCCAGCAGCCGCGGGAATGAGCAGTTCTTC,CASSRGNEQFF
-,TRBV5-1,-,TRBJ2-7,TGCGCCAGCAGCTTGGCGGGGACCTACGAGCAGTACTTC,CASSLAGTYEQYF
-,TRBV5-1,TRBD1,TRBJ2-1,TGCGCCAGCAGCCGACAGGGGTATGAGCAGTTCTTC,CASSRQGYEQFF
-,TRBV5-6,-,TRBJ1-4,TGTGCCAGCAGCTTCCTCCAGGGTAGTTCCCATGAAAAACTGTTTTTT,CASSFLQGSSHEKLFF
-,TRBV5-1,TRBD2,TRBJ2-1,TGCGCCAGCAGCTCCGGACTAGCGTCTGAGCAGTTCTTC,CASSSGLASEQFF
once,TRBV28,-,TRBJ2-5,TGTGCCAGCAGGCTCGGACAGCCAAGGGCGACCCAGTACTTC,CASRLGQPRATQYF
once,TRBV18,TRBD1,TRBJ2-1,TGTGCCAGCTCGCCCCTCGGGACAGGGAGGGCCTACAATGAGCAGTTCTTC,CASSPLGTGRAYNEQFF
once,TRBV28,-,TRBJ1-2,TGTGCCAGCAGTCGCAACACCTACGAGGGGGGGTTCTATGGCTACACCTTC,CASSRNTYEGGFYGYTF
-,TRBV9,TRBD2,TRBJ2-3,TGTGCCAGCAGCGTAGTAGGCGGGGGGGCCACAGATACGCAGTATTTT,CASSVVGGGATDTQYF
-,TRBV4-1,TRBD1,TRBJ2-3,TGCGCCAGCAGCCTGGGGACAGACACAGATACGCAGTATTTT,CASSLGTDTDTQYF
-,TRBV28,TRBD1,TRBJ2-7,TGTGCCAGCCGGACAGGAAATTCCTACGAGCAGTACTTC,CASRTGNSYEQYF
few,TRBV5-1,TRBD1,TRBJ2-7,TGCGCCAGCAGCTTGAAAGGGACAGGGGTTTACGAGCAGTACTTC,CASSLKGTGVYEQYF
few,TRBV7-9,TRBD1,TRBJ1-5,TGTGCCAGTGCGCCGGGACAGGGTACCAATCAGCCCCAGCATTTT,CASAPGQGTNQPQHF
-,TRBV5-1,-,TRBJ2-7,TGCGCCAGCAGCTTCCCAGGGGCTTACTACGAGCAGTACTTC,CASSFPGAYYEQYF
-,TRBV29-1,TRBD2,TRBJ2-7,TGCAGCGTTGAAGGGACTAGCGGGCCCTACGAGCAGTACTTC,CSVEGTSGPYEQYF
-,TRBV4-1,TRBD1,TRBJ1-2,TGCGCCAGCAGCCAAATGCCCCCAGGGGGCGATGGCTACACCTTC,CASSQMPPGGDGYTF
-,TRBV19,-,TRBJ1-5,TGTGCCAGTAGTATACGGGGGGACAATCAGCCCCAGCATTTT,CASSIRGDNQPQHF